The clone carrying this TCR beta chain was seen ten or more times. Its antigen is not known. The sample is drawn from a study of regulatory T cells in long-lasting Graves disease. Relying on iRepertoire HTBI primers and Arm-PCR of CDR3 regions, the team built TCR beta libraries. TCRdb reanalysed the multiplex PCR reads using MiXCR and keeps one entry per CDR3 protein. The sample shows about 240,000 distinct CDR3 sequences, just over 20% of them seen only once. Study observations and caveats: Blood alone, not thyroid tissue, was studied. Persistent disease was characterized by preferential usage of TRBV28, TRBJ1-2 and TRBJ2-5.

Time point here: newly diagnosed GD, antithyroid drugs for less than 3 months. Making the TCR library involved RNA that had been extracted from PBMCs. Doctors identified Graves' disease using the American Thyroid Association guidelines. CDR3 length equals 14 residues. Germline V lookup: CDR1 SGHTA, CDR2 FQGNSA. Trimming took 5 bases from V and 7 from J, leaving 14 bases between them. The starting material was peripheral blood mononuclear cells (PBMCs), obtained at new diagnosis, from a patient treated with antithyroid drugs. The TCR comes from a female donor with Graves disease. This chain connects TRBV7-2 to TRBJ1-4; D gene ambiguous. The CDR3 loop reads CASSARKETEKLFF. The CDR3 bases are TGTGCCAGCAGCGCCCGTAAGGAAACTGAAAAACTGTTTTTT. Filled out from reference TRBV7-2 and TRBJ1-4, the complete variable domain reads GAGVSQSPSNKVTEKGKDVELRCDPISGHTALYWYRQSLGQGLEFLIYFQGNSAPDKSGLPSDRFSAERTGGSVSTLTIQRTQQEDSAVYLCASSARKETEKLFFGSGTQLSVL.